Listed below are T cell receptor beta chains from one sample, sequenced in a study of blood T cell repertoires in COVID-19. The assay was immunoSEQ multiplex PCR, and TCRdb's table has in-frame clones only and misses some. The sample shows over 100,000 clones, approximately 84% of them seen only once. Sequencing was performed on peripheral blood. Receptor source: a middle-aged man with active or convalescent COVID-19. The CDR3 runs from the conserved cysteine through the conserved F or W. A D gene is named only where the DNA matches it firmly. Where a row states a size, it is once, few, many or the class of an expanded clone; other rows omit it.

D	V	J	size	CDR3	DNA
NA	TRBV19	TRBJ1-2	NA	CASSMTDFSPGYTF	TGTGCCAGTAGTATGACAGATTTTTCGCCCGGCTACACCTTC
NA	TRBV5-6	TRBJ1-4	once	CASSYRQDREKLFF	TGTGCCAGCAGCTACCGACAGGATCGAGAAAAACTGTTTTTT
NA	TRBV5-4	TRBJ2-5	NA	CASTPTAKPQETQYF	TGTGCCAGCACCCCGACAGCCAAACCCCAAGAGACCCAGTACTTC
TRBD1	TRBV6-5	TRBJ1-4	NA	CASRAWDRETEKLFF	TGTGCCAGCAGGGCGTGGGACAGGGAAACTGAAAAACTGTTTTTT
TRBD2	TRBV9	TRBJ2-5	few	CASSEGLAASWEETQYF	TGTGCCAGCAGCGAGGGACTAGCGGCTTCTTGGGAGGAGACCCAGTACTTC
TRBD1	TRBV12-3/TRBV12-4	TRBJ1-5	NA	CASTRTGNQPQHF	TGTGCCAGCACCCGGACAGGGAATCAGCCCCAGCATTTT
NA	TRBV18	TRBJ1-3	NA	CASSPLLVGTLDTIYF	TGTGCCAGCTCACCGCTTTTAGTCGGGACACTGGACACCATATATTTT
NA	TRBV19	TRBJ2-2	few	CASSPSGKRVNTGELFF	TGTGCCAGTAGTCCAAGTGGGAAGCGGGTAAACACCGGGGAGCTGTTTTTT
NA	TRBV18	TRBJ1-6	NA	CASSPGQDYNSPLHF	TGTGCCAGCTCACCAGGGCAGGATTATAATTCACCCCTCCACTTT
NA	TRBV2	TRBJ1-1	NA	CASSYRASEAFF	TGTGCCAGCAGCTACAGGGCGAGTGAAGCTTTCTTT
NA	TRBV5-1	TRBJ1-4	few	CASSLSGNEKLFF	TGCGCCAGCAGCTTGTCGGGAAATGAAAAACTGTTTTTT
NA	TRBV18	TRBJ1-4	NA	CASSPGSGEKLFF	TGTGCCAGCTCACCAGGGTCAGGAGAAAAACTGTTTTTT
NA	TRBV6-5	TRBJ2-7	NA	CASSYSPVGNEQYF	TGTGCCAGCAGTTACTCCCCCGTCGGGAACGAGCAGTACTTC
TRBD1	TRBV9	TRBJ1-5	once	CASSPGATGGVQPQHF	TGTGCCAGCAGCCCCGGAGCGACAGGGGGCGTTCAGCCCCAGCATTTT
NA	TRBV4-3	TRBJ1-1	NA	CASSRNNLANTEAFF	TGCGCCAGCAGCCGCAACAATCTAGCGAACACTGAAGCTTTCTTT
NA	TRBV6-5	TRBJ2-7	NA	CASSYGRGLSYEQYF	TGTGCCAGCAGTTATGGGCGGGGCCTCTCCTACGAGCAGTACTTC
NA	TRBV3-1/TRBV3-2	TRBJ1-1	NA	CASSLGGAHTEAFF	TGTGCCAGCAGCCTCGGCGGGGCCCACACTGAAGCTTTCTTT
NA	TRBV19	TRBJ1-6	NA	CASKPGHLNSPLHF	TGTGCCAGTAAGCCAGGACACCTCAATTCACCCCTCCACTTT
TRBD2	TRBV5-1	TRBJ2-3	NA	CASSYWTSGGSTDTQYF	TGCGCCAGCAGCTATTGGACTAGCGGGGGATCCACAGATACGCAGTATTTT
NA	TRBV6-1	TRBJ2-7	NA	CASSESVLGVYEQYF	TGTGCCAGCAGTGAATCGGTACTAGGAGTTTACGAGCAGTACTTC
TRBD1	TRBV3-1/TRBV3-2	TRBJ1-5	once	CASSRSGQGAQGQPQHF	TGTGCCAGCAGCCGATCGGGACAGGGGGCGCAAGGTCAGCCCCAGCATTTT
TRBD2	TRBV5-1	TRBJ2-5	once	CASSLFSGGGETQYF	TGCGCCAGCAGCTTGTTTAGCGGGGGAGGTGAGACCCAGTACTTC
TRBD1	TRBV5-5	TRBJ1-2	NA	CASSLGGTGRNGYTF	TGTGCCAGCAGCTTGGGTGGGACAGGGAGAAATGGCTACACCTTC
TRBD1	TRBV9	TRBJ2-2	NA	CASSARQGSAGELFF	TGTGCCAGCAGCGCGAGACAGGGGTCGGCCGGGGAGCTGTTTTTT
NA	TRBV24-1	TRBJ1-2	once	CATSDQTLNYGYTF	TGTGCCACCAGTGATCAGACACTGAACTATGGCTACACCTTC
TRBD2	TRBV7-3	TRBJ2-1	NA	CASSSSGNNEQFF	TGTGCCAGCAGCTCGAGCGGGAACAATGAGCAGTTCTTC
NA	TRBV3-1/TRBV3-2	TRBJ2-7	NA	CASSQGAGPSRAYF	TGTGCCAGCAGCCAAGGGGCGGGCCCCTCGAGGGCGTACTTC
TRBD2	TRBV19	TRBJ2-7	NA	CASRDGGLDSYEQYF	TGTGCCAGTAGAGATGGGGGACTAGACTCCTACGAGCAGTACTTC